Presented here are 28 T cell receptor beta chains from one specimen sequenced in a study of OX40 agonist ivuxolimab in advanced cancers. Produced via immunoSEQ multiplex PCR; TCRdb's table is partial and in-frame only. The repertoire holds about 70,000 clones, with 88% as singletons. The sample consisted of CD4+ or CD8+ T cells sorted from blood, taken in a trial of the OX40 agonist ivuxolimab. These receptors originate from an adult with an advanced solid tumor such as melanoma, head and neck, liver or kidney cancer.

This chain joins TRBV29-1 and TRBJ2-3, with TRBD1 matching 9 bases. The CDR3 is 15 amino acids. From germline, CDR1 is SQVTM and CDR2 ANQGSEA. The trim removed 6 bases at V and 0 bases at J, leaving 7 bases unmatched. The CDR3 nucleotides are TGCAGCGTGGGGACAGGGAGGACTAGCACAGATACGCAGTATTTT. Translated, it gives CSVGTGRTSTDTQYF.

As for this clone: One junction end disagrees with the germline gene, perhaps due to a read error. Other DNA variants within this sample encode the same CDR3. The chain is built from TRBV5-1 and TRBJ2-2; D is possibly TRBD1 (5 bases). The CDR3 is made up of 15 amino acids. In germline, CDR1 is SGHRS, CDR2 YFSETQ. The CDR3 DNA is TGTGCCAGCAGCTTGGGGCAGGGTGGCACCGGGGAGCTGTTTTTT. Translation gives CASSLGQGGTGELFF.

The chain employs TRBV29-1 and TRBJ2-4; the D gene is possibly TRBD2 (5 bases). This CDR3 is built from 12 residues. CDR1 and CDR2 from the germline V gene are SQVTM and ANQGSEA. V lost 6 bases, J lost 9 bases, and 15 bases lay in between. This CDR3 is CSVEEVGGIQYF. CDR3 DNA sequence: TGCAGCGTGGAGGAGGTGGGTGGCATTCAGTACTTC.

This CDR3 reads CASSVRSPGTGELFF. The DNA of the CDR3 is TGCGCCAGCAGTGTCAGGAGTCCAGGGACCGGGGAGCTGTTTTTT. The chain links TRBV10-2 to TRBJ2-2; maybe TRBD1 (5 bases). Germline V gives CDR1 WSHSY, CDR2 SAAADI. The CDR3 runs to 15 residues. Trimming cost V 4 bases and J 5 bases, with 14 bases left between them.

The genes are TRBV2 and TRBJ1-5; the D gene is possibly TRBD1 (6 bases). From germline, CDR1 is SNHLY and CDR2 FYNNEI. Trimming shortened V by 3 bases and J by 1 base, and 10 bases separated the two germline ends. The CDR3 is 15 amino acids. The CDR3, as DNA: TGTGCCAGCAGTGACAGGGGACGAAGCAATCAGCCCCAGCATTTT. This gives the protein CASSDRGRSNQPQHF. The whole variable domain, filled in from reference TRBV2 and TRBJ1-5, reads EPEVTQTPSHQVTQMGQEVILRCVPISNHLYFYWYRQILGQKVEFLVSFYNNEISEKSEIFDDQFSVERPDGSNFTLKIRSTKLEDSAMYFCASSDRGRSNQPQHFGDGTRLSIL.

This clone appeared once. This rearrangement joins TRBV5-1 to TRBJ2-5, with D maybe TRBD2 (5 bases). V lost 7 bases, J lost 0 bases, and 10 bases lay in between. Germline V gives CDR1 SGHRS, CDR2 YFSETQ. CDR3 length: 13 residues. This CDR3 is CASDRGYQETQYF. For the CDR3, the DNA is TGCGCCAGCGACCGGGGATACCAAGAGACCCAGTACTTC.

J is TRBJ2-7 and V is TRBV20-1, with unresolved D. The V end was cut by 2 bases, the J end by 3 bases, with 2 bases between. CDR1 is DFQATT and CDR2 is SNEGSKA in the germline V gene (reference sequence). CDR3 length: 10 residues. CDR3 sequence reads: CSARNYEQYF. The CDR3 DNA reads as TGCAGTGCTAGAAACTACGAGCAGTACTTC.

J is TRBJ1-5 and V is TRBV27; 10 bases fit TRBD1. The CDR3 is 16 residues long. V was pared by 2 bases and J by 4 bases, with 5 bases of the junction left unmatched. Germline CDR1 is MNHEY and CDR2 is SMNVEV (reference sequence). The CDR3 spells CASSLTRTGGNQPQHF. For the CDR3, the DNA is TGTGCCAGCAGTTTAACACGGACAGGGGGAAATCAGCCCCAGCATTTT.

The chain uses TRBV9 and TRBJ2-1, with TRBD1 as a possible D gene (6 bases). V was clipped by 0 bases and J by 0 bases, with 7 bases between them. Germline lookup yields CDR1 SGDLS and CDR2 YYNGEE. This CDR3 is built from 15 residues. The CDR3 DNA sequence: TGTGCCAGCAGCGTAGAAGGGGGCTCCTACAATGAGCAGTTCTTC. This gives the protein CASSVEGGSYNEQFF.

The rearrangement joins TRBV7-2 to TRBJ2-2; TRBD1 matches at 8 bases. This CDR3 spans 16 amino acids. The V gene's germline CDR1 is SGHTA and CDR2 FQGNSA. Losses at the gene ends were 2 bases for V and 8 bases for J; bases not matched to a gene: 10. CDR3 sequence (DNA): TGTGCCAGCAGCTTATCAGGGGGCCGGGGGACAGGGGAGCTGTTTTTT. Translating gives CASSLSGGRGTGELFF.

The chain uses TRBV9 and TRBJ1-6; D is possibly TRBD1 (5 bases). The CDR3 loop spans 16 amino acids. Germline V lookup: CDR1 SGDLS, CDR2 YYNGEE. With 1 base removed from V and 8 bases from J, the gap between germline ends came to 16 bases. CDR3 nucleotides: TGTGCCAGCAGCGTACGCAGGGACGGTGGAGATTCACCCCTCCACTTT. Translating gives CASSVRRDGGDSPLHF. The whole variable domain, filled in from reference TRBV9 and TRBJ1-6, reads DSGVTQTPKHLITATGQRVTLRCSPRSGDLSVYWYQQSLDQGLQFLIQYYNGEERAKGNILERFSAQQFPDLHSELNLSSLELGDSALYFCASSVRRDGGDSPLHFGNGTRLTVT.

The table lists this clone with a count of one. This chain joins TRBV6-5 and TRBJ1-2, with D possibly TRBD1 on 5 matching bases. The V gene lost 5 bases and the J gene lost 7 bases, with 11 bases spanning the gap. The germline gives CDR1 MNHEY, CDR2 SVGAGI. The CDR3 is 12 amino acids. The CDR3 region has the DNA TGTGCCAGCAGTGGTTTCAGGGCTGGCTACACCTTC. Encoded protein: CASSGFRAGYTF.

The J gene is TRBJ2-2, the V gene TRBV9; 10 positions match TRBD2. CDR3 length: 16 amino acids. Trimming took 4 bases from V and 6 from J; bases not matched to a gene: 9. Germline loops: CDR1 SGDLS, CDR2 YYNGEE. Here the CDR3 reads CASSPRGTSASGELFF. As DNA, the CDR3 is TGTGCCAGCAGCCCCCGGGGGACTAGCGCATCCGGGGAGCTGTTTTTT.

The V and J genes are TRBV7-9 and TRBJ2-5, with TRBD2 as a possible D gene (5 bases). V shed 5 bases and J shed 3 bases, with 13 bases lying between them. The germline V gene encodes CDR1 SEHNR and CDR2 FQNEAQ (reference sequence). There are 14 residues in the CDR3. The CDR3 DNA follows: TGTGCCAGCAGCCTTAGATCCGGGGAAGAGACCCAGTACTTC. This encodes CASSLRSGEETQYF.

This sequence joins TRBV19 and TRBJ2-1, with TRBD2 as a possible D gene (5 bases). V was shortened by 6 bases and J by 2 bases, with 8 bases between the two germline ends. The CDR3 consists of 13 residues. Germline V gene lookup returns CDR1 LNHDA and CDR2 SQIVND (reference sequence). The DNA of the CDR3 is TGTGCCAGTAGGAGCGGAACCTACAATGAGCAGTTCTTC. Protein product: CASRSGTYNEQFF.

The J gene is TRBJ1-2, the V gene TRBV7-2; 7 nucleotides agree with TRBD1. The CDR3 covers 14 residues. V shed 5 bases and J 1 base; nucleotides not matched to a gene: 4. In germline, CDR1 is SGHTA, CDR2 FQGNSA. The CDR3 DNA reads TGTGCCAGCAGCAGGGGGCGAGGTAACTATGGCTACACCTTC. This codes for CASSRGRGNYGYTF. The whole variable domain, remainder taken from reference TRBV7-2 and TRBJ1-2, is GAGVSQSPSNKVTEKGKDVELRCDPISGHTALYWYRQSLGQGLEFLIYFQGNSAPDKSGLPSDRFSAERTGGSVSTLTIQRTQQEDSAVYLCASSRGRGNYGYTFGSGTRLTVV.

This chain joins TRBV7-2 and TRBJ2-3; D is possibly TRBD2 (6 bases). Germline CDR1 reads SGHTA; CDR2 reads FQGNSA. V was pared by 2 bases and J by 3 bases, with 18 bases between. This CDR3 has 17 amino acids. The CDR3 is CASSLWGDGSGTDTQYF. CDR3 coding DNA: TGTGCCAGCAGCTTATGGGGCGACGGGAGCGGGACAGATACGCAGTATTTT. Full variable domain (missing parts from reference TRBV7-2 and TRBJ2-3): GAGVSQSPSNKVTEKGKDVELRCDPISGHTALYWYRQSLGQGLEFLIYFQGNSAPDKSGLPSDRFSAERTGGSVSTLTIQRTQQEDSAVYLCASSLWGDGSGTDTQYFGPGTRLTVL.

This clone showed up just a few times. CDR3 nucleotide sequence: TGTGCCAGCAGCATCGGGACAGGGGGCAATTCACCCCTCCACTTT. It codes for CASSIGTGGNSPLHF. This chain joins TRBV7-9 and TRBJ1-6, with 12 bases matching TRBD1. Germline trimming cut 5 bases from V and 7 bases from J; bases unmatched to any gene: 3. The CDR3 runs 15 residues. Looked up from germline, CDR1 is SEHNR and CDR2 is FQNEAQ (reference sequence). The full variable domain, with the rest looked up from reference TRBV7-9 and TRBJ1-6, is DTGVSQNPRHKITKRGQNVTFRCDPISEHNRLYWYRQTLGQGPEFLTYFQNEAQLEKSRLLSDRFSAERPKGSFSTLEIQRTEQGDSAMYLCASSIGTGGNSPLHFGNGTRLTVT.

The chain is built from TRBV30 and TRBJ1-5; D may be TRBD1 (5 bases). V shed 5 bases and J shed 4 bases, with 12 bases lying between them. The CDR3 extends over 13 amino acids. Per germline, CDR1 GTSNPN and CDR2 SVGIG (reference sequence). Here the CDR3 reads CAWGGEGNQPQHF. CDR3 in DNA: TGTGCCTGGGGGGGTGAGGGGAATCAGCCCCAGCATTTT.

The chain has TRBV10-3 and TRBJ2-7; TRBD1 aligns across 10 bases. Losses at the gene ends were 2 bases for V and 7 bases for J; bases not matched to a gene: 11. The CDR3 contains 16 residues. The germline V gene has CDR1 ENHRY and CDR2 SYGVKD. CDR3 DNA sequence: TGTGCCATCAGTGAGCCGGGGGACAGGGGTACTTGGGAGCAGTACTTC. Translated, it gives CAISEPGDRGTWEQYF.

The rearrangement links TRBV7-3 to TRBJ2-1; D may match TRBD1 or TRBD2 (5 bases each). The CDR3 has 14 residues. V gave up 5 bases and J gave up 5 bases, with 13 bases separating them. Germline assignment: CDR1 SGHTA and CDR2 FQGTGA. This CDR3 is CASSPSGPNNEQFF. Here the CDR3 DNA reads TGTGCCAGCAGCCCGTCGGGGCCCAACAATGAGCAGTTCTTC.

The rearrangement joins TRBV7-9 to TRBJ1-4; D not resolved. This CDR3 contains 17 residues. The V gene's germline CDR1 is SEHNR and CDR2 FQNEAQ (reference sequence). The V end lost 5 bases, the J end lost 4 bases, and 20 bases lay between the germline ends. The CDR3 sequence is CASSPPGPREGNEKLFF. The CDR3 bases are TGTGCCAGCAGCCCGCCGGGTCCTCGAGAGGGTAATGAAAAACTGTTTTTT.

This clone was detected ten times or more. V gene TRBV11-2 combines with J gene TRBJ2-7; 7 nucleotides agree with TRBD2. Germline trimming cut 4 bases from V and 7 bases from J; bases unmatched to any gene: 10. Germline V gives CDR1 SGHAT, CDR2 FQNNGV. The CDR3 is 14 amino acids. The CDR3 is CASSSAGATYEQYF. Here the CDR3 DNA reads TGTGCCAGCAGCTCTGCGGGAGCCACTTATGAGCAGTACTTC.

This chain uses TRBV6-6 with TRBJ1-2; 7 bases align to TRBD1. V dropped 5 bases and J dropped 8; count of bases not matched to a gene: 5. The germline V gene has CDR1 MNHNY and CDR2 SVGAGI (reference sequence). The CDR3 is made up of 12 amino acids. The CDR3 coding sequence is TGTGCCAGCAGTGACAGGGTAGGCGGCTACACCTTC. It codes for CASSDRVGGYTF.

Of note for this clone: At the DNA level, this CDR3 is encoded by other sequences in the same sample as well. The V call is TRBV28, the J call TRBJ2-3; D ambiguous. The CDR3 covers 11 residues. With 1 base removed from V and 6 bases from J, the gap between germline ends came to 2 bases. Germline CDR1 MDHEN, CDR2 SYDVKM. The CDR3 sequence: CASSLSDTQYF. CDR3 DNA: TGTGCCAGCAGTTTATCGGATACGCAGTATTTT. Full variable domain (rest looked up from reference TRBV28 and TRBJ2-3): DVKVTQSSRYLVKRTGEKVFLECVQDMDHENMFWYRQDPGLGLRLIYFSYDVKMKEKGDIPEGYSVSREKKERFSLILESASTNQTSMYLCASSLSDTQYFGPGTRLTVL.

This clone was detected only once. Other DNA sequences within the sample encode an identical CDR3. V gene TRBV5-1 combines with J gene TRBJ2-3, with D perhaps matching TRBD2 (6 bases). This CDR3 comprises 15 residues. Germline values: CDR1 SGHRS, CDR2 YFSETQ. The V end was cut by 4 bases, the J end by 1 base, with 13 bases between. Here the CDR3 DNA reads TGCGCCAGCAGCCGGCTAGGCGGGGGCACAGATACGCAGTATTTT. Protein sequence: CASSRLGGGTDTQYF.

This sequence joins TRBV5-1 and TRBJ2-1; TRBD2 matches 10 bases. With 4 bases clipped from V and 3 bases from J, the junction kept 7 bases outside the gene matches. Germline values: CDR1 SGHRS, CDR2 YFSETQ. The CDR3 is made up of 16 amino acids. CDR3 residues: CASSTRTSGLYNEQFF. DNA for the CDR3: TGCGCCAGCAGCACTCGGACTAGCGGACTCTACAATGAGCAGTTCTTC.

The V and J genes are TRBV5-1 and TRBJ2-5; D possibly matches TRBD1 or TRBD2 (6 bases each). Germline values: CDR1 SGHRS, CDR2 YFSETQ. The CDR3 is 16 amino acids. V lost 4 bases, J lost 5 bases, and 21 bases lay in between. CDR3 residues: CASSLGGGPRTETQYF. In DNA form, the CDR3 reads TGCGCCAGCAGCCTGGGGGGCGGCCCCAGGACGGAGACCCAGTACTTC.